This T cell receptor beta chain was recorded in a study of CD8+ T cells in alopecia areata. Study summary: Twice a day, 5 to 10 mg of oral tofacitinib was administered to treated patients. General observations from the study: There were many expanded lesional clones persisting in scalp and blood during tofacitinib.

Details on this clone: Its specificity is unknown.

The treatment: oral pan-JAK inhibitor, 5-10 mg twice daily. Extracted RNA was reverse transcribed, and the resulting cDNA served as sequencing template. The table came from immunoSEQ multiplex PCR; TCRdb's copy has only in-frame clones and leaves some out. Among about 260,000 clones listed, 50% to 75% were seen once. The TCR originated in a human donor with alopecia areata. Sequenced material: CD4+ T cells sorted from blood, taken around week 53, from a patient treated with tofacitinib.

The CDR3 here is CAWSVQGARQPQHF. As DNA, the CDR3 is TGTGCCTGGAGTGTACAGGGGGCGCGTCAGCCCCAGCATTTT. The V and J genes are TRBV30 and TRBJ1-5, with 9 bases identical to TRBD1. The CDR3 contains 14 residues. CDR1 and CDR2 (germline): GTSNPN, SVGIG (reference sequence). Losses at the gene ends were 0 bases for V and 6 bases for J; bases not matched to a gene: 3.